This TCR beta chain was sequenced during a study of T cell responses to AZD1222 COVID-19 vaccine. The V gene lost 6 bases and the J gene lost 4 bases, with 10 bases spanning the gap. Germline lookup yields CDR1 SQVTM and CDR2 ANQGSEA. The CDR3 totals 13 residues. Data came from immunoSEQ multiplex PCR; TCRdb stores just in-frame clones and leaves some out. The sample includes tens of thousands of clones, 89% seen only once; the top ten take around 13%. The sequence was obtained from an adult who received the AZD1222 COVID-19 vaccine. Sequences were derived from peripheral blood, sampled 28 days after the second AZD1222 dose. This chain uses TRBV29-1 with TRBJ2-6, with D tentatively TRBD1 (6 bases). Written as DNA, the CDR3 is TGCAGCGTACAGGGTTCCGGGGCCAACGTCCTGACTTTC. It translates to CSVQGSGANVLTF.